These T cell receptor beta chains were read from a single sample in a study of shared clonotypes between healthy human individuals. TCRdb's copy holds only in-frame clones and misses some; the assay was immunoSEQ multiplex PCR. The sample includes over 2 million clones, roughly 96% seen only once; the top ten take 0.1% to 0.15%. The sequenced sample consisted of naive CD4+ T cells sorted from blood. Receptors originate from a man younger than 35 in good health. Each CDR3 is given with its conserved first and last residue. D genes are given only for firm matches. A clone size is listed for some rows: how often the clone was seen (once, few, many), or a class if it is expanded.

CASSARPTPNTEAFF	TGTGCCAGCAGCGCCCGACCTACCCCGAACACTGAAGCTTTCTTT	NA	TRBV21-1	TRBJ1-1	NA
CASSSKNNEQFF	TGTGCCAGCAGTTCGAAGAACAATGAGCAGTTCTTC	NA	TRBV6-6	TRBJ2-1	NA
CASSQVPGTANTGELFF	TGTGCCAGCAGCCAAGTTCCCGGGACAGCGAACACCGGGGAGCTGTTTTTT	TRBD1	TRBV14	TRBJ2-2	NA
CASSPPVADEQFF	TGTGCCAGCTCACCACCGGTAGCTGATGAGCAGTTCTTC	NA	TRBV18	TRBJ2-1	NA
CASIETGKGPLHF	TGTGCCAGCATCGAAACAGGGAAGGGACCCCTCCACTTT	NA	TRBV6-5	TRBJ1-6	NA
CASSDYLQEDQPQHF	TGCGCCAGCAGTGACTATTTGCAGGAAGATCAGCCCCAGCATTTT	NA	TRBV10-2	TRBJ1-5	NA
CASQNLAGGHEQYF	TGTGCCAGCCAAAATCTAGCGGGAGGACACGAGCAGTACTTC	TRBD2	TRBV5-4	TRBJ2-7	NA
CASSLGQGKVRNEQFF	TGCGCCAGCAGCTTGGGACAGGGGAAGGTACGGAATGAGCAGTTCTTC	TRBD1	TRBV5-1	TRBJ2-1	NA
CASSQDRGIMNTEAFF	TGCGCCAGCAGCCAAGATCGAGGGATAATGAACACTGAAGCTTTCTTT	NA	TRBV4-3	TRBJ1-1	once
CASSLAGATNEKLFF	TGTGCCAGCAGCCTAGCCGGGGCAACTAATGAAAAACTGTTTTTT	NA	TRBV7-9	TRBJ1-4	NA
CASSKGRLYEQYF	TGTGCCAGCAGCAAAGGGCGGCTGTACGAGCAGTACTTC	NA	TRBV21-1	TRBJ2-7	NA
CSVRERGLEGQQFF	TGCAGCGTGAGGGAGCGGGGGCTTGAGGGTCAGCAGTTCTTC	TRBD2	TRBV29-1	TRBJ2-1	NA
CASSYSGDFQPQHF	TGTGCCAGCAGTTACTCAGGGGACTTTCAGCCCCAGCATTTT	NA	TRBV6-6	TRBJ1-5	few
CASSPGDRTDYGYTF	TGTGCCAGCAGCCCCGGGGACAGGACCGACTATGGCTACACCTTC	TRBD1	TRBV6-6	TRBJ1-2	NA
CASSSGTGAGNTIYF	TGTGCCAGCAGCTCCGGGACAGGGGCTGGAAACACCATATATTTT	TRBD1	TRBV7-9	TRBJ1-3	few
CASSDRTSGSYEQYF	TGTGCCAGCAGCGATAGGACTAGCGGGAGCTACGAGCAGTACTTC	TRBD2	TRBV11-2	TRBJ2-7	once
CASSLGLGYGYTF	TGCGCCAGCAGCTTGGGGCTGGGCTATGGCTACACCTTC	NA	TRBV5-1	TRBJ1-2	NA
CAGQTGDYNSPLHF	TGTGCCGGACAGACAGGGGACTATAATTCACCCCTCCACTTT	TRBD1	TRBV6-1	TRBJ1-6	NA
CAGTWGQGIYEQYF	TGTGCCGGTACCTGGGGCCAGGGGATCTACGAGCAGTACTTC	NA	TRBV30	TRBJ2-7	NA
CASSPVTGAYNEQFF	TGTGCCAGCTCACCAGTCACAGGTGCCTACAATGAGCAGTTCTTC	NA	TRBV18	TRBJ2-1	NA